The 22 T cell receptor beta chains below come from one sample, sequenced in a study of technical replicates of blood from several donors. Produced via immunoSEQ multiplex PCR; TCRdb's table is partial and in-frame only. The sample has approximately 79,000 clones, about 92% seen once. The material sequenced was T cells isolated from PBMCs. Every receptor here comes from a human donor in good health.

The CDR3 DNA reads as TGTGCCAGCAGTGGGAAAGAGACAGGGCTGAACGAGCAGTACTTC. Amino acid sequence: CASSGKETGLNEQYF. This chain uses TRBV2 with TRBJ2-7; 7 bases match TRBD1. The CDR3 runs 15 residues. Germline-derived CDR1 and CDR2 are SNHLY and FYNNEI. Trimming removed 4 bases from V and 5 bases from J; junction bases left unmatched: 11.

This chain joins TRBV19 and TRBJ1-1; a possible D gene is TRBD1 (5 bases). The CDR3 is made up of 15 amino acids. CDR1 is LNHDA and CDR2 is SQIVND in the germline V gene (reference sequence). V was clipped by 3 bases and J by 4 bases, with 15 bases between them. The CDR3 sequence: CASSIGAGRVTEAFF. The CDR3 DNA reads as TGTGCCAGTAGTATCGGGGCAGGGAGGGTCACTGAAGCTTTCTTT.

Written as DNA, the CDR3 is TGTGCCAGCAGTTCTATTACTAGCGGGATAAGGAATGAGCAGTTCTTC. Amino acid sequence: CASSSITSGIRNEQFF. The chain employs TRBV28 and TRBJ2-1, with 10 bases aligning to TRBD2. Unmatched junction bases numbered 10, after V lost 4 bases and J lost 7 bases. The CDR3 loop spans 16 amino acids. CDR1 and CDR2 from the germline V gene are MDHEN and SYDVKM.

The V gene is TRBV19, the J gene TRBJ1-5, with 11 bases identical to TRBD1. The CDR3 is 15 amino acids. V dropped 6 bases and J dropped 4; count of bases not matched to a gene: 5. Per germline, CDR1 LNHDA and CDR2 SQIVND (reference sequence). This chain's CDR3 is CASRRDRGTNQPQHF. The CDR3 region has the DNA TGTGCCAGTAGGAGGGACAGGGGGACTAATCAGCCCCAGCATTTT. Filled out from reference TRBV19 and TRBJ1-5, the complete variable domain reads DGGITQSPKYLFRKEGQNVTLSCEQNLNHDAMYWYRQDPGQGLRLIYYSQIVNDFQKGDIAEGYSVSREKKESFPLTVTSAQKNPTAFYLCASRRDRGTNQPQHFGDGTRLSIL.

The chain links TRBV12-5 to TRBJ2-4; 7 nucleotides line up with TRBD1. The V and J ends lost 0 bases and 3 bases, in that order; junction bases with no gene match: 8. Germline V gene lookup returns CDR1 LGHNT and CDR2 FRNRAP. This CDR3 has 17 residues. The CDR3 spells CASGLVVTGDDKNIQYF. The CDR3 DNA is TGTGCTAGTGGTTTGGTGGTAACAGGGGACGACAAAAACATTCAGTACTTC.

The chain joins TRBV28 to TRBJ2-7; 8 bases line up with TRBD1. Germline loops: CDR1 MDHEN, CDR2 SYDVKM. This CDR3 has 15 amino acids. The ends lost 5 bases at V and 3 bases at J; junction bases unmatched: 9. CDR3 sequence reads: CASSTTGTGYYEQYF. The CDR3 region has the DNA TGTGCCAGCAGTACTACCGGGACAGGATACTACGAGCAGTACTTC.

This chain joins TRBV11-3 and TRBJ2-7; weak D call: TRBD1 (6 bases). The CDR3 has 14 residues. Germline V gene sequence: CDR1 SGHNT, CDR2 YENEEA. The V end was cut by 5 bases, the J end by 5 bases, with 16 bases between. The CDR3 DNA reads TGTGCCAGCAGCCAAACAGGGATTAGGGACGAGCAGTACTTC. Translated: CASSQTGIRDEQYF.

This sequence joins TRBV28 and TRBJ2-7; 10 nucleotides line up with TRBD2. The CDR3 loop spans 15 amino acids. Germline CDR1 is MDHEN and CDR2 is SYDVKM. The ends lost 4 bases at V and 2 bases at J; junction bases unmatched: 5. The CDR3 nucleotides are TGTGCCAGCAGTTGGGGACTAGCGTCCACCTACGAGCAGTACTTC. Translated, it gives CASSWGLASTYEQYF.

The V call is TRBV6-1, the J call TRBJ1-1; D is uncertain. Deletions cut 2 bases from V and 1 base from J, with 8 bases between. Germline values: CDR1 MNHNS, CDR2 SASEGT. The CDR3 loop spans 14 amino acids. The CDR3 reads CASSELAGNTEAFF. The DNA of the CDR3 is TGTGCCAGCAGTGAATTGGCAGGGAACACTGAAGCTTTCTTT.

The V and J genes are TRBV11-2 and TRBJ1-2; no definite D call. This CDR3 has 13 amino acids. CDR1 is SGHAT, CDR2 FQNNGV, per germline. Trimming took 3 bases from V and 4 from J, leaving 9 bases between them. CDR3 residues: CASSLTRSYGYTF. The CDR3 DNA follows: TGTGCCAGCAGCTTGACACGCTCCTATGGCTACACCTTC. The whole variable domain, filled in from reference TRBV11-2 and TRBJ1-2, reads EAGVAQSPRYKIIEKRQSVAFWCNPISGHATLYWYQQILGQGPKLLIQFQNNGVVDDSQLPKDRFSAERLKGVDSTLKIQPAKLEDSAVYLCASSLTRSYGYTFGSGTRLTVV.

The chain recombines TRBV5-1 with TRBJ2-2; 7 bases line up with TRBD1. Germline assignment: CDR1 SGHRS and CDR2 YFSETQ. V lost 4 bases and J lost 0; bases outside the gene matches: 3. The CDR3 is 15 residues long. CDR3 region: CASSQTGANTGELFF. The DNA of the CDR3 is TGCGCCAGCAGCCAAACAGGGGCGAACACCGGGGAGCTGTTTTTT. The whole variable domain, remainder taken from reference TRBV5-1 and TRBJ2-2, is KAGVTQTPRYLIKTRGQQVTLSCSPISGHRSVSWYQQTPGQGLQFLFEYFSETQRNKGNFPGRFSGRQFSNSRSEMNVSTLELGDSALYLCASSQTGANTGELFFGEGSRLTVL.

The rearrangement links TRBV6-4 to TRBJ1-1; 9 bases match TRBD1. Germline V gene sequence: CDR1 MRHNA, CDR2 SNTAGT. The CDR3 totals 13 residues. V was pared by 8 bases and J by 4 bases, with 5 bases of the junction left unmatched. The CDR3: CASQQGAGTEAFF. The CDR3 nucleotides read TGTGCCAGCCAACAGGGGGCTGGCACTGAAGCTTTCTTT.

Written as DNA, the CDR3 is TGTGCCAGCAGCCGAGGATTTCGTGACCAGCCCCAGCATTTT. It translates to CASSRGFRDQPQHF. The chain couples TRBV13 to TRBJ1-5; no clear D gene. V was shortened by 5 bases and J by 7 bases, with 15 bases between the two germline ends. Germline CDR1 reads PRHDT; CDR2 reads FYEKMQ (reference sequence). This CDR3 has 14 residues.

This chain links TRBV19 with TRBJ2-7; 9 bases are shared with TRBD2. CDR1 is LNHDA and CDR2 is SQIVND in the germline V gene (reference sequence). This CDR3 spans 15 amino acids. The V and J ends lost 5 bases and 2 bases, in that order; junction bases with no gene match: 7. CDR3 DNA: TGTGCCAGTAGTCTGGCTAGCGGGGAGACCTACGAGCAGTACTTC. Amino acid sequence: CASSLASGETYEQYF.

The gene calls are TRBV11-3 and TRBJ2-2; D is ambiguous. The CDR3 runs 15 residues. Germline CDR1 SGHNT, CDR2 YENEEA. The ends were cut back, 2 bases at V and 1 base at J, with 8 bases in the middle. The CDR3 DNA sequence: TGTGCCAGCAGCTTATCGCCGGGGAACACCGGGGAGCTGTTTTTT. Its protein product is CASSLSPGNTGELFF.

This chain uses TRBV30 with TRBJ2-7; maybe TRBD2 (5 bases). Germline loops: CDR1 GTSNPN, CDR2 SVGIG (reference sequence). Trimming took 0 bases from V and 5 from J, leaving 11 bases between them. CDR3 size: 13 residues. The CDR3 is CAWSVMTNHEQYF. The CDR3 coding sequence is TGTGCCTGGAGTGTGATGACTAACCACGAGCAGTACTTC.

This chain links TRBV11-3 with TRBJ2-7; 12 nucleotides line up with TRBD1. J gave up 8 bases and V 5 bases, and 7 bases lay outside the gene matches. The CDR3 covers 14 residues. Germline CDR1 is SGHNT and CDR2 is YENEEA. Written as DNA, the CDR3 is TGTGCCAGCAGCACAGGGGGGACAGGGGGCAAGCAGTACTTC. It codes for CASSTGGTGGKQYF.

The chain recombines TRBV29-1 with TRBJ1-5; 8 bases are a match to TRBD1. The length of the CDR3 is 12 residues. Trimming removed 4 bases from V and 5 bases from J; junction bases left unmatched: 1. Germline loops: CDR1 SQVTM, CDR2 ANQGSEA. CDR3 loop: CSVVQGDQPQHF. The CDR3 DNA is TGCAGCGTTGTACAGGGGGATCAGCCCCAGCATTTT.

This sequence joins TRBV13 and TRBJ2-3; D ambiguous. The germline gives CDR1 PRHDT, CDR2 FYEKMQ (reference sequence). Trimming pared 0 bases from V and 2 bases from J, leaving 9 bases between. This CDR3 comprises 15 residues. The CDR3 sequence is CASSLGQATTDTQYF. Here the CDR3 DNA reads TGTGCCAGCAGCTTAGGCCAGGCTACCACAGATACGCAGTATTTT.

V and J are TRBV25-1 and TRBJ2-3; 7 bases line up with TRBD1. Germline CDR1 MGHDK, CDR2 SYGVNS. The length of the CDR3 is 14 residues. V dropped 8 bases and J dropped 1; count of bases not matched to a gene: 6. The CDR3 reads CASRRGQGTDTQYF. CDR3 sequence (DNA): TGTGCCAGCCGTAGAGGACAGGGCACAGATACGCAGTATTTT. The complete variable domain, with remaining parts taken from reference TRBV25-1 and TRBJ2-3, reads EADIYQTPRYLVIGTGKKITLECSQTMGHDKMYWYQQDPGMELHLIHYSYGVNSTEKGDLSSESTVSRIRTEHFPLTLESARPSHTSQYLCASRRGQGTDTQYFGPGTRLTVL.

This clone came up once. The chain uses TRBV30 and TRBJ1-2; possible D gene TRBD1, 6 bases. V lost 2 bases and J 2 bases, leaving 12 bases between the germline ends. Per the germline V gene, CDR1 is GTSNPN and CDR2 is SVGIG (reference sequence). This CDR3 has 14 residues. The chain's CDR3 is CAWSLDTGNYGYTF. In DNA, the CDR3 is TGTGCCTGGAGTCTAGATACAGGGAACTATGGCTACACCTTC.

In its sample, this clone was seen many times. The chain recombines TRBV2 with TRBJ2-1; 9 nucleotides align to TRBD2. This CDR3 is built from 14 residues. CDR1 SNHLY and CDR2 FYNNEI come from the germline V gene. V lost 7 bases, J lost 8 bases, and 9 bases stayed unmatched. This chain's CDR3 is CASMGREGGDEQFF. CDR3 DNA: TGTGCCAGCATGGGGCGGGAGGGGGGCGATGAGCAGTTCTTC.